This T cell receptor beta chain was retrieved from a study of blood T cell repertoires in COVID-19 (dated by TCRdb to 2019 to 2021). At the level of the whole study: Samples from collaborators originated in the United States, Italy and Spain and spanned both the acute and convalescent phases of COVID-19. Samples came from the ongoing ImmuneRACE study (first 160 participants) plus 1,254 subjects from 6 global collaborators. Nearly every sample came with metadata listing a de-identified subject ID, COVID-19 status, age in years and sex. The dataset comprised deeply sampled blood TCRbeta repertoires from subjects exposed to, actively infected with, or recovered from COVID-19. Where available, HLA class I and class II types were obtained from metadata supplied by the sample provider rather than from assay-based typing. The prospective study material was composed of cDNA or gDNA derived from T cells, B-cell-depleted T cells, or PBMCs. A freely available public database, intended as a resource for researchers studying the immune response to SARS-CoV-2, is where the repertoires were released. Findings and caveats that apply to the study as a whole: How much clinical and demographic metadata was included differed by source and by participant, and the metadata was provided uncurated.

For this clone: What this receptor recognizes is not known. Per-base qualities were not stored, and no clone one base away is much larger.

Spanning cysteine to phenylalanine, the CDR3 consists of 15 amino acids. Only the CDR3 part of the read is kept: 45 bases, read in frame from the first base. Via the germline V gene, CDR1 is MGHRA and CDR2 YSYEKL. Trimming at the junction amounts to 2 bases on V and 0 bases on J, and the germline ends lie 10 bases apart. TCRbeta CDR3 regions were amplified from genomic DNA using the immunoSEQ Assay, a bias-controlled multiplex PCR. Under the source paper's analysis protocol: Within the assay, amplification of reference gene primers was used to estimate how many nucleated cells each sample contained. To quantify the absolute abundance of each unique TCRbeta CDR3 rearrangement, sequence reads were collapsed and filtered. For each sample, productive Simpson clonality was calculated by taking the square root of Simpson's diversity index across productive rearrangements. Not all clones reach the TCRdb copy of this immuneACCESS table, which keeps in-frame sequences only. Checked studies attribute under half of the gap to unresolved V genes and leave the rest unexplained. V and J calls and clone size are as listed in that table; D and trimming were resolved from the DNA. For this sample there are 120,000 to 150,000 clones; 75% to 85% appear just once. The ten largest clones capture approximately 4.1% of the sample.

Each collaborating institution followed its own protocols to collect whole blood in K2EDTA tubes. For TCRbeta analysis, collaborator samples were shipped as frozen whole blood, as isolated PBMCs, or as DNA extracted from either sample type. Sequenced input: peripheral blood. The receptor's source is a woman aged 80 or over with acute or convalescent COVID-19. The chain employs TRBV4-1 and TRBJ1-2, with the D gene not confidently named. The CDR3 protein sequence reads: CASSQQPRTNYGYTF. The nucleotide sequence is given as TGCGCCAGCAGCCAACAGCCCAGGACTAACTATGGCTACACCTTC.